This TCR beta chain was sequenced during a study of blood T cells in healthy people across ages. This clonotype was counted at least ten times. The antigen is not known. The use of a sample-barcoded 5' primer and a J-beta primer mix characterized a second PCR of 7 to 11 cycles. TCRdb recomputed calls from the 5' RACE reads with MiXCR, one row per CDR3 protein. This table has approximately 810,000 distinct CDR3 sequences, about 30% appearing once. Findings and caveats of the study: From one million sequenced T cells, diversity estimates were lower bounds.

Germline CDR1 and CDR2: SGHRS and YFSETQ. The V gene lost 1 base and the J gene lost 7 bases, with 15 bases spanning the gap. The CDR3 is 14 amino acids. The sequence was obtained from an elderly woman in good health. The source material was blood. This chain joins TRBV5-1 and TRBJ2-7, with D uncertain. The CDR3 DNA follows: TGCGCCAGCAGCTTGTCCATACGGGCTGAGGAGCAGTACTTC. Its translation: CASSLSIRAEEQYF.